This record looks at one TCR beta chain sequence and its context. Trimming took off 0 bases at V and 3 bases at J, with 11 bases between the two ends. This CDR3 is built from 15 residues. Germline CDR1 reads MNHEY; CDR2 reads SVGAGI. This entry comes from a study of blood T cell repertoires in COVID-19. Background on the study: There were acute and convalescent COVID-19 samples, and they came from the United States, Italy and Spain. In each case, the material was cDNA or gDNA derived from T cells, B-cell-depleted T cells, or PBMCs.

Original handling: The authors estimated nucleated cell counts from reference gene primer amplification. Sequenced by immunoSEQ multiplex PCR; TCRdb stores in-frame clones only, minus some. V, J and clone size are those of that table, while D and trimming were read from the DNA. The data show under 200,000 clones, with 80% to 85% seen just once and approximately 2.4% held by the top ten. Material for sequencing was peripheral blood. The chain carries TRBV6-5 and TRBJ1-2; no reliable D call. The sequence was obtained from a human donor with acute or convalescent COVID-19. The donor label of this sample is uncertain. In DNA form, the CDR3 reads TGTGCCAGCAGTTACTCCCAGACAAACCACTATGGCTACACCTTC. Translation: CASSYSQTNHYGYTF.